Each of the 3 T cell receptor beta chains below was sequenced from the same sample in a study of spatial heterogeneity in lung cancer (dated by TCRdb to between 2019 and 2020). The time point label here, explained by the study, means: blood at routine non-recurrence follow-up after resection. TCR sequencing used whole RNA extracted from tumor and nontumor lung tissue, or from cryopreserved PBMC samples, without cell sorting. The library was obtained by 5' RACE. The sequencing machine was a NextSeq 500. TCRdb handled the public reads itself, with Q25 trimming in fastp and clone calling in MiXCR, and kept productive beta chains. Each CDR3 protein appears once, grouped with its most common genes and DNA. The sample records around 110,000 distinct CDR3 sequences, 12% of which are singletons. The ten most abundant clones make up over 15% of the sample. Sequencing used PBMCs, obtained at follow-up. All receptors come from a male donor with early-stage non-small cell lung cancer.

V gene TRBV6-2 or TRBV6-3 combines with J gene TRBJ2-7; D not certain. The CDR3 is made up of 13 amino acids. Germline loops: CDR1 MNHEY, CDR2 SVGEGT. Between the trimmed V and J ends, which lost 9 bases and 1 base, there was a span of 13 bases. The CDR3 spells CASTDHGSYEQYF. CDR3 bases: TGTGCCAGTACAGACCACGGATCCTACGAGCAGTACTTC.

This clonotype was observed at least ten times. The chain combines TRBV7-9 with TRBJ2-5; D is possibly TRBD2 (6 bases). CDR3 size: 13 residues. Germline assignment: CDR1 SEHNR and CDR2 FQNEAQ (reference sequence). The ends were cut back, 0 bases at V and 4 bases at J, with 6 bases in the middle. The CDR3 DNA sequence: TGTGCCAGCAGCTTAGCGGGGGGAGAGACCCAGTACTTC. Translated: CASSLAGGETQYF.

This clonotype was picked up many times. The chain links TRBV7-2 to TRBJ1-4, with a possible D match to TRBD1 (6 bases). Trimming shortened V by 5 bases and J by 6 bases, and 16 bases separated the two germline ends. From germline, CDR1 is SGHTA and CDR2 FQGNSA. The CDR3 runs 15 residues. CDR3 region: CASSPRDIGYEKLFF. DNA for the CDR3: TGTGCCAGCAGCCCGCGGGACATAGGATATGAAAAACTGTTTTTT.